This TCR beta chain came from a study of blood T cell repertoires in COVID-19. The overall study: From T cells, B-cell-depleted T cells, or PBMCs came the material, which was cDNA or gDNA.

The data were produced by immunoSEQ multiplex PCR, yet TCRdb's version contains in-frame clones alone and is incomplete. The sample holds some 490,000 clones, 80% to 90% seen once. The CDR3 runs to 15 residues. The ends were cut back, 5 bases at V and 4 bases at J, with 17 bases in the middle. The germline V gene encodes CDR1 MNHEY and CDR2 SMNVEV (reference sequence). The TCR originated in a human donor in a cohort sampled during active COVID-19. V and J are TRBV27 and TRBJ2-5; D is possibly TRBD1 (5 bases). What was sequenced was peripheral blood. CDR3 bases: TGTGCCAGCAGTCCGCTAGGGGTGTCGGGAGAGACCCAGTACTTC. It translates to CASSPLGVSGETQYF.